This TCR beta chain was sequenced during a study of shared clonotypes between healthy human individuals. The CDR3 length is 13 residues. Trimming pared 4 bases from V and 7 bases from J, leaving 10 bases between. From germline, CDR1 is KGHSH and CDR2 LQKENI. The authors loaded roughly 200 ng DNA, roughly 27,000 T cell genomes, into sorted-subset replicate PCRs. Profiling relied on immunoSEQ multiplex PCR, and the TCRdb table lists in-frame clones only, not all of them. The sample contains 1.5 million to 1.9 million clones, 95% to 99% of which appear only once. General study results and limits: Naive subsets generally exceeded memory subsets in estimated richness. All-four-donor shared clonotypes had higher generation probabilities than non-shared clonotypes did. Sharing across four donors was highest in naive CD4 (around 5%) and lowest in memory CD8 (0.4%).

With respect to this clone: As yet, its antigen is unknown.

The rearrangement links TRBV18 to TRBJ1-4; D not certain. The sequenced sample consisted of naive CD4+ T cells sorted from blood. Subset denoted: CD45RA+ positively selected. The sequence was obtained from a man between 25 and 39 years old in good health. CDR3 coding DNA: TGTGCCAGCTCACTAAAGGGAGGTGAAAAACTGTTTTTT. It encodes CASSLKGGEKLFF.